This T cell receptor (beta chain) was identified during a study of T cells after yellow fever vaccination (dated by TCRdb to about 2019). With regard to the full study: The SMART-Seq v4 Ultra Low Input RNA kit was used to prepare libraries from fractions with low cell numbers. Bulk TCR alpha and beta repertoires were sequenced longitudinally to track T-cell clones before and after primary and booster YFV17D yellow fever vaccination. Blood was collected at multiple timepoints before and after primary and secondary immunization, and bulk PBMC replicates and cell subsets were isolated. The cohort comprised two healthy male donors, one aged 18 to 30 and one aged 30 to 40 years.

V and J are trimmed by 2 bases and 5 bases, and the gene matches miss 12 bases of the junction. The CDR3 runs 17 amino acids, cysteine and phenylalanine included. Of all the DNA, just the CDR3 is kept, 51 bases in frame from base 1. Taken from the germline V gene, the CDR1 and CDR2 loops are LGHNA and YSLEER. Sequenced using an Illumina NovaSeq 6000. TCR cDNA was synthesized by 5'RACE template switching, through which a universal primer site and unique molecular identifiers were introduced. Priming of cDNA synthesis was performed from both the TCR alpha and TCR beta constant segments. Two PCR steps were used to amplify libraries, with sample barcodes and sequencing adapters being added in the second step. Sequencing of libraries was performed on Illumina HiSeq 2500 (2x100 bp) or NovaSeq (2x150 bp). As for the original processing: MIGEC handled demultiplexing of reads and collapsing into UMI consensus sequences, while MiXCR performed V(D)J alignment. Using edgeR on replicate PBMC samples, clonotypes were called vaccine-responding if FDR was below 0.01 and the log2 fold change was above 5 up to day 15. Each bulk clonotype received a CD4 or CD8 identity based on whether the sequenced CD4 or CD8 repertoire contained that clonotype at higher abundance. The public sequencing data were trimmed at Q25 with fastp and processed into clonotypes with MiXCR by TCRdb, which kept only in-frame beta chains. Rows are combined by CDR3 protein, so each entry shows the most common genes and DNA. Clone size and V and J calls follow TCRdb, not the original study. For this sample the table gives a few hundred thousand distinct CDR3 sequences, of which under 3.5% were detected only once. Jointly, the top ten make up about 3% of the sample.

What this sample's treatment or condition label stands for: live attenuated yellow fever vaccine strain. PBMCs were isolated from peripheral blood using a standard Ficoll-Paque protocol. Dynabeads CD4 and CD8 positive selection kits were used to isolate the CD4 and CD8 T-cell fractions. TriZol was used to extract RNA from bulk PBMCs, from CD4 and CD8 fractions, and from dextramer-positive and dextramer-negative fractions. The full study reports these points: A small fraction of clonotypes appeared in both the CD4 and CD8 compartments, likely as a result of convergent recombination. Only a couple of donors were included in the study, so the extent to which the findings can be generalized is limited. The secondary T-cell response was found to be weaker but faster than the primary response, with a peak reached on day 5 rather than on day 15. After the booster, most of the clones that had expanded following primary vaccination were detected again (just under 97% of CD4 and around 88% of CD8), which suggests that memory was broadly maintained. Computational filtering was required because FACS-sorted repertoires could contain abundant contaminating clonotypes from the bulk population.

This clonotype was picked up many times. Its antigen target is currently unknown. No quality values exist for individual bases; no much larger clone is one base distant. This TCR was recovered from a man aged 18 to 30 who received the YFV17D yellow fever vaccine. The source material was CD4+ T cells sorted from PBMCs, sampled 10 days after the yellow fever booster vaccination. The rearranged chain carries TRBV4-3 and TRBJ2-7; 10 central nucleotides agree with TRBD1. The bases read TGCGCCAGCAGCCAATACGGTCCGGGACAGGGGACCCACGAGCAGTACTTC. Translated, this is CASSQYGPGQGTHEQYF.